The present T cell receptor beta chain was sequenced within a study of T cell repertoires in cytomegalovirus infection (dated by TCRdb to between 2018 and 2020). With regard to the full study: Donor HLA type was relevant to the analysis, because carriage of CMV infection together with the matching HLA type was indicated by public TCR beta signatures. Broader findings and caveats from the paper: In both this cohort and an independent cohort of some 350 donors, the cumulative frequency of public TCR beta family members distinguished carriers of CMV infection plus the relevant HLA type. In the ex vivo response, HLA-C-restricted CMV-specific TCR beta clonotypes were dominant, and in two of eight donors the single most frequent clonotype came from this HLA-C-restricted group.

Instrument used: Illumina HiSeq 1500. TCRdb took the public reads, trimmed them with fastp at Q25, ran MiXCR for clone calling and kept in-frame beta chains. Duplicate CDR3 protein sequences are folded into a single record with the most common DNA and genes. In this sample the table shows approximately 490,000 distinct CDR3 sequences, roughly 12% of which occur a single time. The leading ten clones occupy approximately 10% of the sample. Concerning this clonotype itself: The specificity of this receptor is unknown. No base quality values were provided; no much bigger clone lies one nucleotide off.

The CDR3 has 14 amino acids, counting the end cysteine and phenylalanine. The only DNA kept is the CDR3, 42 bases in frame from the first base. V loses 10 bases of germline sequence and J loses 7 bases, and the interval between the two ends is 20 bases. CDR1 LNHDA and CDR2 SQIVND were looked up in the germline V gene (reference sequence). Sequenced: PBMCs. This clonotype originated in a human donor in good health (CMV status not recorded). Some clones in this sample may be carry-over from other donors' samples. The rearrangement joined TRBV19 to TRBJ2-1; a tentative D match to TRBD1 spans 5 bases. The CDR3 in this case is CATRADPPFNEQFF. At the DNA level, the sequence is TGTGCCACCAGGGCCGATCCGCCTTTTAATGAGCAGTTCTTC.